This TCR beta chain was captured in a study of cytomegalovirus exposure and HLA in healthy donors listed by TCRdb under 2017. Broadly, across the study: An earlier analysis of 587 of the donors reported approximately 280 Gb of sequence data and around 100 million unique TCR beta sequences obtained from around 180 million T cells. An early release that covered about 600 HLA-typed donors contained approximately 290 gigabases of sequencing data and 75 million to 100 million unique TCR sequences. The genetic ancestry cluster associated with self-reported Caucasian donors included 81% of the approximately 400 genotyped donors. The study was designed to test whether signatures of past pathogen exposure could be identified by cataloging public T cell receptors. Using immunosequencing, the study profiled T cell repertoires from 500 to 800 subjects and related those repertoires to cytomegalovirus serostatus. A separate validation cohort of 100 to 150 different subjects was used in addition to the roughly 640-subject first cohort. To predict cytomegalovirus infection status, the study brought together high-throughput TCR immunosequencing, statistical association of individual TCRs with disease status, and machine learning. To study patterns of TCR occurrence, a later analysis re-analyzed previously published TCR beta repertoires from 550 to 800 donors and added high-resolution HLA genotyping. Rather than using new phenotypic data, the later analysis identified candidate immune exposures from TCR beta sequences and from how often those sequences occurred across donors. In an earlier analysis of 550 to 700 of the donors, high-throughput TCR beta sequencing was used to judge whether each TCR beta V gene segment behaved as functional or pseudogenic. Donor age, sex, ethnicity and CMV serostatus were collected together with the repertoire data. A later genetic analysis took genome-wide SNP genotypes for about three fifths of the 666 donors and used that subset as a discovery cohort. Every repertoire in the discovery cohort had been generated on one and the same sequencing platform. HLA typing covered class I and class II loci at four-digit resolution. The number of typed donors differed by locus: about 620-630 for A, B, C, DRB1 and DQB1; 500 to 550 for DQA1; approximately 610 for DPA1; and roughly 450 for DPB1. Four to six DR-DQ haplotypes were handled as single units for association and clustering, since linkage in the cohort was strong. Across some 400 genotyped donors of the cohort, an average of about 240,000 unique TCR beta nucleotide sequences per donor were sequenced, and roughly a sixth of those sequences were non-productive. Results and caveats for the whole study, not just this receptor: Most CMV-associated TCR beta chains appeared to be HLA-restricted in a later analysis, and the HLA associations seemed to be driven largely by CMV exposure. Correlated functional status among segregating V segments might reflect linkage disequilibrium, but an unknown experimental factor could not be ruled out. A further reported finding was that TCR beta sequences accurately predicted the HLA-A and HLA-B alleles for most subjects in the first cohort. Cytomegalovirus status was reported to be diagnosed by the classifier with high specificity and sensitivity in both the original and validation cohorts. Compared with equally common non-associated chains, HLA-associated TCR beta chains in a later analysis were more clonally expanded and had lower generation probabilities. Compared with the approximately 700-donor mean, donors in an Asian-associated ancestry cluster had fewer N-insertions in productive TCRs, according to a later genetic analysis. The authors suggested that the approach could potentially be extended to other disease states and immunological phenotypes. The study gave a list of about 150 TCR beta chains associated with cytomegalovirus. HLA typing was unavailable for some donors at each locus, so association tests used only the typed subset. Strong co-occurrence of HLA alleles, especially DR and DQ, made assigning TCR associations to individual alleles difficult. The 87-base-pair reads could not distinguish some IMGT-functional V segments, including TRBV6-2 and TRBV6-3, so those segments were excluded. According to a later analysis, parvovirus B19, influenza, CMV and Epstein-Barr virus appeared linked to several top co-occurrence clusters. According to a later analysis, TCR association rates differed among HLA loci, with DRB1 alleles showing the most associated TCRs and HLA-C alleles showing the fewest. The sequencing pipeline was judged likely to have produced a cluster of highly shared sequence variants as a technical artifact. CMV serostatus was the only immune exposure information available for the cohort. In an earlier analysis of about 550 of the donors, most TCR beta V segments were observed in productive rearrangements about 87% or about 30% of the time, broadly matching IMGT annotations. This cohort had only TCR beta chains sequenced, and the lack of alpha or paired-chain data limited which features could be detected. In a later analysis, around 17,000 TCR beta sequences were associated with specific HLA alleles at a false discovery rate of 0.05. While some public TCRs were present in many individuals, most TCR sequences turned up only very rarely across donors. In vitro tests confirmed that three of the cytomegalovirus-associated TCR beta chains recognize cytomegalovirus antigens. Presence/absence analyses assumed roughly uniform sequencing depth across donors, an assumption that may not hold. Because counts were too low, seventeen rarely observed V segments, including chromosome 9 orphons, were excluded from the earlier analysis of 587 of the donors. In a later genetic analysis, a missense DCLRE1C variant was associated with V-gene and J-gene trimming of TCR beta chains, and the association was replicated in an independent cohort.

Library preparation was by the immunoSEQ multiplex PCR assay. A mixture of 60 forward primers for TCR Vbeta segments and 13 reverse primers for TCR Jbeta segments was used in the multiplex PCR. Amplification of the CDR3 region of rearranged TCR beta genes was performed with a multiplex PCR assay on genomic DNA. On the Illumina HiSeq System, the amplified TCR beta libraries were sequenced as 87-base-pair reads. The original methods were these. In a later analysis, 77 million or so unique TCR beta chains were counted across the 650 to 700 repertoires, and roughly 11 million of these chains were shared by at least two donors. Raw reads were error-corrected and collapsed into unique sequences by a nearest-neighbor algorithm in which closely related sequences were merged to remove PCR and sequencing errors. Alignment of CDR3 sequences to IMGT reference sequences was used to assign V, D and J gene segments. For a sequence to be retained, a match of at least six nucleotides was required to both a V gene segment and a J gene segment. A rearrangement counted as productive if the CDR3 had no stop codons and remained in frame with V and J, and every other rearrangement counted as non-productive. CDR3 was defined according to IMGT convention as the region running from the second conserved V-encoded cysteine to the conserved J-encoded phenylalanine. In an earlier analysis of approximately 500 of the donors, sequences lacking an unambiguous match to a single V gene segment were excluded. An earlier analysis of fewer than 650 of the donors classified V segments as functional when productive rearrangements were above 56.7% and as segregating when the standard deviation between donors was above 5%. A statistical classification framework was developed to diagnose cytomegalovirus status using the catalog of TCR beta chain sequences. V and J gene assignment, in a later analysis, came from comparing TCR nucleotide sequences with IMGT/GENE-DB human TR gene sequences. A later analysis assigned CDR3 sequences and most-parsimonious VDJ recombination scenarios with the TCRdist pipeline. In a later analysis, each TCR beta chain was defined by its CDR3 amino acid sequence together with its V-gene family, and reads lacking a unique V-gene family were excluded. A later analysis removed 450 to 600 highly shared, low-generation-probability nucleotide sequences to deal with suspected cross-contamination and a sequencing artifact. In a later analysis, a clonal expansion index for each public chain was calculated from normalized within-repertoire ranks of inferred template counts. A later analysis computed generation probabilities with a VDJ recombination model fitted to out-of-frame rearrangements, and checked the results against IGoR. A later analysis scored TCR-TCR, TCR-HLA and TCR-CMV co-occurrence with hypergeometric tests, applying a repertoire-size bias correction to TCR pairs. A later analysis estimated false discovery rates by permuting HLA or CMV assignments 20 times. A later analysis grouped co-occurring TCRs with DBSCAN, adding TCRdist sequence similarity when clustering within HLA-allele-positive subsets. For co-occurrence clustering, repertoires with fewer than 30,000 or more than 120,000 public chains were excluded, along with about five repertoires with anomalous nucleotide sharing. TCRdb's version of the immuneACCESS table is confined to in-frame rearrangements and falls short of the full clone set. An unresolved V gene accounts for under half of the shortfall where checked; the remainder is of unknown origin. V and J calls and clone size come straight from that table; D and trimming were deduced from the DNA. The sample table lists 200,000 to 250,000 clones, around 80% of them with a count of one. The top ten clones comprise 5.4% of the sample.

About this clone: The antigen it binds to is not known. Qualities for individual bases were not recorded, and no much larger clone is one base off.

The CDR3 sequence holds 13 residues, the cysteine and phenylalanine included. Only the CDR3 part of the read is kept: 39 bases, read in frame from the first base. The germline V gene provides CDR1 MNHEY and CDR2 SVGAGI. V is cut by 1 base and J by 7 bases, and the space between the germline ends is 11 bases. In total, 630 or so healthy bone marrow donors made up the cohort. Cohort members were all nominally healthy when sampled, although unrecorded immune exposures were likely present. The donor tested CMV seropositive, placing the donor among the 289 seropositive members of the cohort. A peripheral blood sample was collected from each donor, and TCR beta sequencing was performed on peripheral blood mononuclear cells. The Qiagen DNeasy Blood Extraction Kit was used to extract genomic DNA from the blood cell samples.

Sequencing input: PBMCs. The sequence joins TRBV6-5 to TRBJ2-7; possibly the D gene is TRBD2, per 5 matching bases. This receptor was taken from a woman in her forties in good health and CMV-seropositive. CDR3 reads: CASSYFGEREQYF. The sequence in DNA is TGTGCCAGCAGTTACTTCGGGGAGAGGGAGCAGTACTTC.